This T cell receptor beta chain came from a study of blood T cell repertoires in COVID-19. Study context: PBMCs, B-cell-depleted T cells, or T cells were the source of the cDNA or gDNA that made up the material.

Per the original data handling: Counts of nucleated cells, estimated from reference gene primer amplification, were obtained. Assay used: immunoSEQ multiplex PCR; TCRdb lists only in-frame clones, some missing. V, J and clone size are those of that table, while D and trimming were read from the DNA. The sample lists roughly 400,000 clones; about 90% were seen once. The germline CDR1 and CDR2 sequences are MGHDK and SYGVNS. Trimming removed 4 bases at V and 8 bases at J, with 6 bases between. The CDR3 is 12 amino acids. Seattle participants joined during active infection and were tracked over time. The TCR was taken from a woman aged 60-75 years with COVID-19, enrolled during active disease. Material: peripheral blood. The chain uses TRBV25-1 and TRBJ1-6; D is uncertain. CDR3 protein: CASSVYYSPLHF. The CDR3 bases are TGTGCCAGCAGTGTTTACTATTCACCCCTCCACTTT.